This entry describes one T cell receptor (beta chain). This clone was found once. Its antigen has not been determined. Base qualities are missing; no much larger clone stands one base away. This sample stems from a study of shared clonotypes between healthy human individuals (dated by TCRdb to about 2020). In the study overall: The cohort comprised a couple of women and a few men aged 18 to 49 years. For each donor, three plates each were used for CD4 naive and CD4 memory, two plates were used for CD8 naive, and one plate was used for CD8 memory. To estimate repertoire size and how much clonotypes are shared between individuals, the study performed deep sequencing of blood TCR repertoires from a handful of healthy adults. To increase sequencing depth and limit assay-specific biases, different laboratories used diverse techniques to prepare libraries and sequence TCR repertoires. Each donor's leukapheresis produced roughly between roughly 0.94 and 9.5 billion PBMCs. The paper as a whole reports these results and caveats: About 5% of naive CD4, 3% to 4% of naive CD8, 2.3% of memory CD4, and 0.4% of memory CD8 clonotypes were shared across several donors. Sampling was restricted to blood, and TCR repertoires in tissues likely differ from the TCR repertoires found in blood. Larger estimated clonotype richness was generally found for naive subsets than for memory subsets. Pairwise subsampling led to the expectation that sequencing depth would affect the degree of clonotype sharing among donors. Because the study included a small number of donors, the genetic and exposure-history diversity represented was limited. Even with the large sequencing depth, rarefaction of the sorted-subset datasets indicated that sequencing was incomplete. Clonotypes shared by all four sorted-subset donors showed higher generation probabilities than non-shared clonotypes.

TCR CDR3 regions were amplified from genomic DNA by multiplex PCR using the deep immunoSEQ assay. Extracted genomic DNA from each cell subset was distributed evenly across all wells of several immunoSEQ 96-well plates, and each plate was treated as a replicate. For sorted subsets, around 200 ng genomic DNA, equal to about 30,000 T cell genomes, was loaded into each replicate PCR. The purified libraries were quantified using a Qubit 3.0 fluorometer, sized with a Bioanalyzer 2100, and then quantified again using the KAPA Library Quantification kit. Each immunoSEQ 96-well plate was sequenced on its own single-read 150-cycle Illumina NextSeq 550 flow cell. Under the source paper's analysis protocol: Because the immunoSEQ output held only junctional sequences and lacked quality scores, the filtering could not match the filtering applied to full-length reads. Sequences were annotated with PyIR, a Python wrapper for IgBLAST v1.9, and V/J genes and CDR3 were assigned using IMGT germline references. Reads were filtered out if the reads had weak V/J assignments (E-value above 1e-6), no CDR3, stop codons, out-of-frame junctions, or ambiguous translated residues. V3J clonotypes were defined as sequences sharing the same inferred V gene, J gene, and CDR3 amino acid sequence. To compute the percentage overlap between repertoires, the number of shared unique clonotypes was divided by the size of the smaller repertoire. Richness of each repertoire was evaluated using RTK rarefaction, the Chao1 estimator, and Recon v2.1 estimates of unobserved clonotypes. For all TCRbeta clonotypes obtained by the gDNA method from a handful of donors, generation probabilities were computed with OLGA. As stored in TCRdb, this immuneACCESS dataset retains in-frame rearrangements with V and J assigned. A fraction of the clones does not appear; measured against another copy, unresolved V genes explain less than half of the discrepancy, and the remainder lacks a known reason. V and J calls plus clone size are reproduced from that table; the DNA served to infer D and trimming. Present in this sample are over 2 million clones, 85% to 95% of which were seen just once. Around 0.38% of the sample is in the top ten clones.

The CDR3 has 16 amino acids, counting the end cysteine and phenylalanine. Only the CDR3 DNA is retained, 48 bases long and in frame from the first base. CDR1 MNHNY and CDR2 SVGAGI were looked up in the germline V gene (reference sequence). Compared with germline, V lacks 5 bases and J lacks 2 bases; bases without a gene match: 6. The donors were healthy, HIV-negative adults with no recently reported acute infections or vaccinations. All donors were Caucasian adults living in Nashville, Tennessee, USA. Magnetic negative selection was used to enrich CD4+ T cells, after which naive cells were positively selected on CD45RA and the negative fraction became the memory subset. Blood was collected by leukapheresis, and PBMCs were isolated by Ficoll-Histopaque density gradient centrifugation and then cryopreserved in liquid nitrogen vapor phase. Analytical flow cytometry was used to check the purity and quantity of every magnetically sorted T cell population. Genomic DNA was isolated from every sorted fraction and measured by UV absorbance on a Nanodrop 2000c.

This TCR was sampled from a man aged 18 to 29 in good health. Some clones in this sample may be carry-over from other donors' samples. In this chain, TRBV6-6 is recombined with TRBJ2-7; 13 of the junction bases match TRBD2. Source material: naive CD4+ T cells from PBMCs. Taken with the paper, the label for cell subset or site translates to: CD45RA+ positively selected. The CDR3 sequence is CASSPRTSGGPYEQYF. Here is the DNA: TGTGCCAGCAGTCCCCGGACTAGCGGGGGACCCTACGAGCAGTACTTC.